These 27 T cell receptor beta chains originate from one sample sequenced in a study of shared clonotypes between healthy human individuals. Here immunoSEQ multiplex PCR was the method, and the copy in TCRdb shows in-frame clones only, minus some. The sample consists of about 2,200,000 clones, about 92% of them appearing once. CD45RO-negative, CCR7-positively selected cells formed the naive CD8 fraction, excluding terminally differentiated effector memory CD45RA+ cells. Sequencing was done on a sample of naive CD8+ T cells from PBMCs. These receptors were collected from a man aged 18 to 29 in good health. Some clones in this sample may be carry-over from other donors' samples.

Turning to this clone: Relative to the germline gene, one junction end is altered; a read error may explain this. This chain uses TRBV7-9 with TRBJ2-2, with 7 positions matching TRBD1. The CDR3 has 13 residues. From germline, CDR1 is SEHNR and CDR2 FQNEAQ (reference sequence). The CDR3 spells CVSRQGNTGELFF. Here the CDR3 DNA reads TGTGTCAGCCGACAGGGCAACACCGGGGAGCTGTTTTTT.

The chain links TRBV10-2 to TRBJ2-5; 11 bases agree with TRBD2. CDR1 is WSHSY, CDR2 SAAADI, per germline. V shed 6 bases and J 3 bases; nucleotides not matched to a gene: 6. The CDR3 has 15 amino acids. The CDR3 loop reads CASRPTSGIKETQYF. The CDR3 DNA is TGCGCCAGCAGACCGACTAGCGGGATTAAAGAGACCCAGTACTTC.

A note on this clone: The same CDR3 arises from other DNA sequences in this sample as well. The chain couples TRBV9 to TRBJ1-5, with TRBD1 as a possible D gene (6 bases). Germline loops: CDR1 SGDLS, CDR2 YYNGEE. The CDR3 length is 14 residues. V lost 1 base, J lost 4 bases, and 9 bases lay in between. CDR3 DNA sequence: TGTGCCAGCAGCGTAACAGGGTCAAATCAGCCCCAGCATTTT. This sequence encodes CASSVTGSNQPQHF.

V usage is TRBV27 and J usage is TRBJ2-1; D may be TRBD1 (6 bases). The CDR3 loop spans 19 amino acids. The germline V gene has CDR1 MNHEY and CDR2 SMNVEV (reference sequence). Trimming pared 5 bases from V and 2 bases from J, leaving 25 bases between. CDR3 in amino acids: CASSQGLRLGGSPYNEQFF. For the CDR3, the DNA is TGTGCCAGCAGTCAAGGCCTTAGATTAGGGGGAAGCCCCTACAATGAGCAGTTCTTC.

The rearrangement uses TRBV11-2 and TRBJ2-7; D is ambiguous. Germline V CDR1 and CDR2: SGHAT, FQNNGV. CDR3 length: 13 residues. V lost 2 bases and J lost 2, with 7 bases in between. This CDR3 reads CASSLNSPYEQYF. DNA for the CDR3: TGTGCCAGCAGCTTAAATTCTCCCTACGAGCAGTACTTC.

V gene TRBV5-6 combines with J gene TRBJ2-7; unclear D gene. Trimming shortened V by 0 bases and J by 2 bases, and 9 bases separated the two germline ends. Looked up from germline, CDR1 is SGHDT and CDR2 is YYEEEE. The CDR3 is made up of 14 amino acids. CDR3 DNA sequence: TGTGCCAGCAGCTTGGAGGTGACACCCTACGAGCAGTACTTC. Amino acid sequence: CASSLEVTPYEQYF.

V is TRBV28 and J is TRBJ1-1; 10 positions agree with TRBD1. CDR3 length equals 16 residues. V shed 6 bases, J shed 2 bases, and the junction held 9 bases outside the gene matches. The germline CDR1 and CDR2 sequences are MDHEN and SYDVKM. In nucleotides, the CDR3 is TGTGCCAGCAGCATCCGGGACAGGGGCCCAAACACTGAAGCTTTCTTT. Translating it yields CASSIRDRGPNTEAFF. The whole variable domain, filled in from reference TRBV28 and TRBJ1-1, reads DVKVTQSSRYLVKRTGEKVFLECVQDMDHENMFWYRQDPGLGLRLIYFSYDVKMKEKGDIPEGYSVSREKKERFSLILESASTNQTSMYLCASSIRDRGPNTEAFFGQGTRLTVV.

The CDR3 DNA reads TGTGCCAGCAGCCAAGATCCGTTCCCCGCAGGGGGCAATCAGCCCCAGCATTTT. Translating gives CASSQDPFPAGGNQPQHF. V gene TRBV4-2 combines with J gene TRBJ1-5; D is possibly TRBD1 (6 bases). Trimming cost V 0 bases and J 2 bases, with 17 bases left between them. The CDR3 covers 18 residues. Germline assignment: CDR1 LGHNA and CDR2 YNFKEQ.

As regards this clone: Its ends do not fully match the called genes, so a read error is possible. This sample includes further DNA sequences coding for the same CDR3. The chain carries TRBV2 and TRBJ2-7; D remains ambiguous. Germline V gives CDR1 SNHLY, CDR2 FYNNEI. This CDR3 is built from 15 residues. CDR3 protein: CASKISVGLAYEQYF. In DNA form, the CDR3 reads TGCGCCAGCAAGATTTCCGTTGGGCTGGCCTACGAGCAGTACTTC.

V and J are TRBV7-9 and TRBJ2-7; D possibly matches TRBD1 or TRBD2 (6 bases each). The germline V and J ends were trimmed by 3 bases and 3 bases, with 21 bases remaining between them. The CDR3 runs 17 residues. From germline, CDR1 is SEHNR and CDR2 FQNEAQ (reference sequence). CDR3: CASSFRGRDLRGYEQYF. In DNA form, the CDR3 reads TGTGCCAGCAGCTTCAGGGGCCGGGACTTAAGGGGCTACGAGCAGTACTTC.

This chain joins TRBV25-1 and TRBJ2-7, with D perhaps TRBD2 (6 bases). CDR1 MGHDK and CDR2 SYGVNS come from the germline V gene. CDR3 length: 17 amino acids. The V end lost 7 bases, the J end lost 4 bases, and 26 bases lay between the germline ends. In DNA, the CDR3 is TGTGCCAGCATGTCGAATAGCGGAAAGCAACTACTTTACGAGCAGTACTTC. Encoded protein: CASMSNSGKQLLYEQYF.

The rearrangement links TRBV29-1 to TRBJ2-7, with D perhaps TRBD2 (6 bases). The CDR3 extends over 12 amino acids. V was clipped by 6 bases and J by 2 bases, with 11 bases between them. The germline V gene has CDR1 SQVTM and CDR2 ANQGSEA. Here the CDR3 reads CSVGGPTYEQYF. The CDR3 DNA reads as TGCAGCGTGGGGGGTCCTACCTACGAGCAGTACTTC.

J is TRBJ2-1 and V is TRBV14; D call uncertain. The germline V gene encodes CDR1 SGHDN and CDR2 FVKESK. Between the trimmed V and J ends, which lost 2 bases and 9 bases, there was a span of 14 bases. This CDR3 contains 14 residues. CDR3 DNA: TGTGCCAGCAGCCAAAGGACCGCCCTCAGTGAGCAGTTCTTC. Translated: CASSQRTALSEQFF.

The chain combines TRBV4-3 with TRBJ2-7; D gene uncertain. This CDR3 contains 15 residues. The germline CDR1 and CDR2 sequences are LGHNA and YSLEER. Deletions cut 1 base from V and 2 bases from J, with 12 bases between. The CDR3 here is CASSQVPSGTYEQYF. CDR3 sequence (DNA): TGCGCCAGCAGCCAAGTCCCATCAGGAACCTACGAGCAGTACTTC.

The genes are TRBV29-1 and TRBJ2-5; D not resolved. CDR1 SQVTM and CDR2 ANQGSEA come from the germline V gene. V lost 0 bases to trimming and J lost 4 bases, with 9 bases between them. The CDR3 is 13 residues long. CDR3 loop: CSVEDYSRETQYF. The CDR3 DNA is TGCAGCGTTGAAGACTACAGTCGAGAGACCCAGTACTTC.

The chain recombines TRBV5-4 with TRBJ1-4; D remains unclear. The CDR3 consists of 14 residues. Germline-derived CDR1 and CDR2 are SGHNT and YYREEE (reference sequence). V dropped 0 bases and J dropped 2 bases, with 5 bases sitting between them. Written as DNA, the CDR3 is TGTGCCAGCAGCTTGGGCCGGACTAATGAAAAACTGTTTTTT. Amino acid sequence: CASSLGRTNEKLFF.

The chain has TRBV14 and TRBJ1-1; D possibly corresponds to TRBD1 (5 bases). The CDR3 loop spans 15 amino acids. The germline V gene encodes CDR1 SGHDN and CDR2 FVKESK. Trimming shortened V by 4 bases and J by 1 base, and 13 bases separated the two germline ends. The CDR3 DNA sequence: TGTGCCAGCAGCCCAAGGTTGGGGGGGAACACTGAAGCTTTCTTT. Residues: CASSPRLGGNTEAFF.

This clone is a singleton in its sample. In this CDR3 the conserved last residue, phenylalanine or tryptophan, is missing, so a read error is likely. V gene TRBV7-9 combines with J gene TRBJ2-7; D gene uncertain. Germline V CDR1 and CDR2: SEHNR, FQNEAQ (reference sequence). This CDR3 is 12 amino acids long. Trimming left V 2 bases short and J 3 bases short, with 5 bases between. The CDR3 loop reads CASSLTGYEQYS. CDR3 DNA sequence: TGTGCCAGCAGCTTAACGGGCTACGAGCAGTACTCC.

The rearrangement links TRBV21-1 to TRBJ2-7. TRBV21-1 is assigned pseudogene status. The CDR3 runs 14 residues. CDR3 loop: CASSNSQVPYEQYF. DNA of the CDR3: TGTGCCAGCAGCAATAGCCAGGTCCCCTACGAGCAGTACTTC.

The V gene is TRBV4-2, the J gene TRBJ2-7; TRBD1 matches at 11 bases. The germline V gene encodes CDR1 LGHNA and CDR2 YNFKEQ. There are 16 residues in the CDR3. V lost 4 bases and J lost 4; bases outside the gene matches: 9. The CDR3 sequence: CASSPGQGALGYEQYF. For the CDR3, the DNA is TGTGCCAGCAGCCCCGGACAGGGGGCGTTAGGTTACGAGCAGTACTTC.

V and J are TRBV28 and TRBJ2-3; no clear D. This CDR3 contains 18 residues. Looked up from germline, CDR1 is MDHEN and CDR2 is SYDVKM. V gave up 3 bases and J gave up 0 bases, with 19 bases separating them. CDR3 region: CASSFLWGSESSTDTQYF. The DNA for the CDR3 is TGTGCCAGCAGTTTTTTGTGGGGTTCAGAAAGTAGCACAGATACGCAGTATTTT.

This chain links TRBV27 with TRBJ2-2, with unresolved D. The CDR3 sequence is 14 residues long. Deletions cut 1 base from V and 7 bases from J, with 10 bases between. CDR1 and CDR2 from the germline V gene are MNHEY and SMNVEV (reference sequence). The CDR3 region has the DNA TGTGCCAGCAGTTTATTAGGAGCTAACGGGGAGCTGTTTTTT. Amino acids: CASSLLGANGELFF.

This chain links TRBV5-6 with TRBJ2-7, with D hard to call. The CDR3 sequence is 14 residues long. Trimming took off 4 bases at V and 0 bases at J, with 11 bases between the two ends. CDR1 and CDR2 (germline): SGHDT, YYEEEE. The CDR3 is CASSATNDSYEQYF. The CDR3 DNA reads TGTGCCAGCAGCGCTACAAATGACTCCTACGAGCAGTACTTC. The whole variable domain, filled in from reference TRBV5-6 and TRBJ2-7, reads DAGVTQSPTHLIKTRGQQVTLRCSPKSGHDTVSWYQQALGQGPQFIFQYYEEEERQRGNFPDRFSGHQFPNYSSELNVNALLLGDSALYLCASSATNDSYEQYFGPGTRLTVT.

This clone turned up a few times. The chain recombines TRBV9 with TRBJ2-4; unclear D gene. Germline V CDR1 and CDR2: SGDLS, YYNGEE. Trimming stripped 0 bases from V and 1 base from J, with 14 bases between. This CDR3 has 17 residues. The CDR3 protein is CASSVAADPHAKNIQYF. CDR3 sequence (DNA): TGTGCCAGCAGCGTAGCCGCCGACCCCCATGCCAAAAACATTCAGTACTTC.

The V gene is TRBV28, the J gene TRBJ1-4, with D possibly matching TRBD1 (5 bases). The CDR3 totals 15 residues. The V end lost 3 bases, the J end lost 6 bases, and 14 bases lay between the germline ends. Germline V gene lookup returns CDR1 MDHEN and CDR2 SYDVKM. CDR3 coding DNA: TGTGCCAGCAGTTTGGGGCAGGGATGGGATGAAAAACTGTTTTTT. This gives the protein CASSLGQGWDEKLFF.

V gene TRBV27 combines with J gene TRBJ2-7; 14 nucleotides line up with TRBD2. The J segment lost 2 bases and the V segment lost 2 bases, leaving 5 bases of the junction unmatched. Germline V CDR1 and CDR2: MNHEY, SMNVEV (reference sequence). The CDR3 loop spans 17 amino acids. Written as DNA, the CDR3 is TGTGCCAGCAGTTTACGTGTGGGACTAGCGGGGGCCTACGAGCAGTACTTC. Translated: CASSLRVGLAGAYEQYF.

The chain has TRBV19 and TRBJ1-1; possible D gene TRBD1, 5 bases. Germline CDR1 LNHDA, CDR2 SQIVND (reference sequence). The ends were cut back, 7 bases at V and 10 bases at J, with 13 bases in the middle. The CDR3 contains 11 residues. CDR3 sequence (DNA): TGTGCCAGTAAGGGACGACCAGGAGCTTTCTTT. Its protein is CASKGRPGAFF. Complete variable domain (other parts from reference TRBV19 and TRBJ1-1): DGGITQSPKYLFRKEGQNVTLSCEQNLNHDAMYWYRQDPGQGLRLIYYSQIVNDFQKGDIAEGYSVSREKKESFPLTVTSAQKNPTAFYLCASKGRPGAFFGQGTRLTVV.